Presented here are 8 T cell receptor beta chains from one specimen sequenced in a study of a mutant IDH1 vaccine in newly diagnosed glioma. Their cognate antigens are unknown. Indicated time point: week 35, safety follow-up. Alongside topical imiquimod, each dose of vaccine comprised 300 ug of mutant IDH1 20-mer peptide. Method: immunoSEQ multiplex PCR; TCRdb's copy keeps in-frame clones and lacks some. The sample holds 40,000 to 55,000 clones, about three quarters seen once. The sequencing used PBMCs, collected from a glioma patient whose treatment included an IDH1 peptide vaccine. The receptors shown here come from a man aged 35 to 55 with glioma.

The chain links TRBV6-5 to TRBJ2-2; D is perhaps TRBD2 (6 bases). The CDR3 extends over 15 amino acids. V was trimmed by 1 base and J by 8 bases, leaving 14 bases between them. CDR1 is MNHEY, CDR2 SVGAGI, per germline. CDR3: CASSYFGTQGGELFF. In DNA form, the CDR3 reads TGTGCCAGCAGTTACTTTGGGACTCAGGGAGGGGAGCTGTTTTTT.

This clone was seen only a few times. Written as DNA, the CDR3 is TGTGCCAGCAGCCTTGAGGGGGCCAACGTCCTGACTTTC. This gives the protein CASSLEGANVLTF. The chain combines TRBV5-4 with TRBJ2-6, with unresolved D. The ends were cut back, 4 bases at V and 4 bases at J, with 6 bases in the middle. CDR3 length: 13 amino acids. In germline, CDR1 is SGHNT, CDR2 YYREEE (reference sequence).

The genes are TRBV6-5 and TRBJ2-5, with 7 bases lining up with TRBD1. The CDR3 loop spans 13 amino acids. J gave up 4 bases and V 5 bases, and 4 bases lay outside the gene matches. Germline V gene sequence: CDR1 MNHEY, CDR2 SVGAGI. This CDR3 is CASSPGGPETQYF. The DNA of the CDR3 is TGTGCCAGCAGTCCAGGGGGTCCAGAGACCCAGTACTTC.

This clone was observed once. The V and J genes are TRBV19 and TRBJ1-2; D unclear. CDR3 length equals 13 residues. Germline loops: CDR1 LNHDA, CDR2 SQIVND (reference sequence). The ends were cut back, 6 bases at V and 5 bases at J, with 13 bases in the middle. CDR3 loop: CASRHDLLYGYTF. The CDR3, as DNA: TGTGCCAGTAGACACGACCTGCTATATGGCTACACCTTC. The full variable domain, in which reference TRBV19 and TRBJ1-2 provide the parts outside the CDR3, is DGGITQSPKYLFRKEGQNVTLSCEQNLNHDAMYWYRQDPGQGLRLIYYSQIVNDFQKGDIAEGYSVSREKKESFPLTVTSAQKNPTAFYLCASRHDLLYGYTFGSGTRLTVV.

V is TRBV7-2 and J is TRBJ2-1; D not resolved. V lost 3 bases and J lost 8, with 17 bases in between. Per germline, CDR1 SGHTA and CDR2 FQGNSA. This CDR3 has 15 amino acids. The CDR3 DNA sequence: TGTGCCAGCAGCTTGGGCTTTCCGAGAGGCCATGAGCAGTTCTTC. It codes for CASSLGFPRGHEQFF.

This CDR3 reads CASQNPLDSGVSQYF. The CDR3 region has the DNA TGTGCCAGCCAAAACCCCCTTGACAGTGGAGTTTCCCAGTACTTC. The V call is TRBV2, the J call TRBJ2-5; a weak D match, TRBD1 (5 bases). The CDR3 sequence is 15 residues long. Germline V gene lookup returns CDR1 SNHLY and CDR2 FYNNEI. Trimming removed 8 bases from V and 9 bases from J, with 25 bases in between.

The V gene is TRBV10-1, the J gene TRBJ2-2, with D maybe TRBD2 (6 bases). The CDR3 runs to 17 residues. The V gene's germline CDR1 is WNHNN and CDR2 SYGVQD (reference sequence). Deletions cut 0 bases from V and 9 bases from J, with 20 bases between. Here the CDR3 reads CASSESPRGTARRELFF. CDR3 in DNA: TGCGCCAGCAGTGAGTCTCCTCGCGGGACTGCCCGGAGGGAGCTGTTTTTT.

The V gene is TRBV4-2, the J gene TRBJ2-6; 7 bases are a match to TRBD1. Germline V gene lookup returns CDR1 LGHNA and CDR2 YNFKEQ. With 1 base clipped from V and 0 bases from J, the junction kept 6 bases outside the gene matches. The CDR3 sequence is 18 residues long. CDR3 region: CASSQARDSNSGANVLTF. The DNA for the CDR3 is TGTGCCAGCAGCCAAGCAAGGGACAGTAACTCTGGGGCCAACGTCCTGACTTTC.